This T cell receptor (beta chain) originates from a study of graft-versus-host responses after intestinal transplantation. Method: immunoSEQ multiplex PCR; TCRdb's copy keeps in-frame clones and lacks some. The table lists 80,000 to 95,000 clones, more than 85% of them singletons. The CDR3 spans 16 residues. V lost 0 bases and J lost 2; bases outside the gene matches: 4. Germline V lookup: CDR1 SGDLS, CDR2 YYNGEE. A word on this clone: Its specificity is unknown.

The chain carries TRBV9 and TRBJ2-3, with 9 bases identical to TRBD1. The sequence was collected from a human donor who received an intestinal transplant. The source material was unstimulated CD8+ T cells sorted from spleen or lymph node cells, sampled before intestinal transplant. This CDR3 is CASSVGTGVNTDTQYF. The DNA of the CDR3 is TGTGCCAGCAGCGTAGGGACAGGGGTCAACACAGATACGCAGTATTTT.